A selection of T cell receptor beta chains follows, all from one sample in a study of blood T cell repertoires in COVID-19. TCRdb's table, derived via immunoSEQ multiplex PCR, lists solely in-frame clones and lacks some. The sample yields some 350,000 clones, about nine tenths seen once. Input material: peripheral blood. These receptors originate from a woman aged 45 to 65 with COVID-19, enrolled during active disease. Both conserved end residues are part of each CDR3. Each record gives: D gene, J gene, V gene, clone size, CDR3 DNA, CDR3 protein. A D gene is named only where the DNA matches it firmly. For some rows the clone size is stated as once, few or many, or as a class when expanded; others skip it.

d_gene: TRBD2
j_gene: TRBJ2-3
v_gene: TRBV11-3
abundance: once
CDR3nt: TGTGCCAGCAGCCCTGGGACTAGCGGCCAGGAAGATACGCAGTATTTT
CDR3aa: CASSPGTSGQEDTQYF

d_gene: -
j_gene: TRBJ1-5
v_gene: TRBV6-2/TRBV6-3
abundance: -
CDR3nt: TGTGCCAGCAGTTACTCGCCTTGGGACTTAAGCAATCAGCCCCAGCATTTT
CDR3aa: CASSYSPWDLSNQPQHF

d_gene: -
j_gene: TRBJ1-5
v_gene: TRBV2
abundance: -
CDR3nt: TGTGCCAGCAGTGCGAGTAGCAATCAGCCCCAGCATTTT
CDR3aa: CASSASSNQPQHF

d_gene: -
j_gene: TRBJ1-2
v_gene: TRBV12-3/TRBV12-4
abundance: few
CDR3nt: TGTGCCAGCAGTATACACAGGGATGGCTACACCTTC
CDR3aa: CASSIHRDGYTF

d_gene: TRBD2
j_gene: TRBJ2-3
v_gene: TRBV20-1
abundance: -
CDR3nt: TGCAGTGCTAGTCACCCTAGCGGGAGGACCGCAGATACGCAGTATTTT
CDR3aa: CSASHPSGRTADTQYF

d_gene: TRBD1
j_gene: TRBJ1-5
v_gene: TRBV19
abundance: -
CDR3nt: TGTGCCAGTAGTAGAGGACAGGGGGCGCCCGGCAATCAGCCCCAGCATTTT
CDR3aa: CASSRGQGAPGNQPQHF

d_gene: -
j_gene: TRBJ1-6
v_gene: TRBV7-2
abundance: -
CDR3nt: TGTGCCAGCAGCTTAGGTCCGGGTTATTCACCCCTCCACTTT
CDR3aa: CASSLGPGYSPLHF

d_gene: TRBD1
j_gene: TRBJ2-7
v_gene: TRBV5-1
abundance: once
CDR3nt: TGCGCCAGCAGCCGAGGGACAGTGGAAGCCTACGAGCAGTACTTC
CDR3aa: CASSRGTVEAYEQYF

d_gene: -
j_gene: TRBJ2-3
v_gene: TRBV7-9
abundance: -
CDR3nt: TGTGCCAGCAGCTTAGACGGGGGGCGCACAGATACGCAGTATTTT
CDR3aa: CASSLDGGRTDTQYF

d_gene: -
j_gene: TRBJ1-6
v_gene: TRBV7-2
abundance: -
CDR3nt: TGTGCCAGCAGCTTGGACCCCCGGGGAGACTCACCCCTCCACTTT
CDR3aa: CASSLDPRGDSPLHF

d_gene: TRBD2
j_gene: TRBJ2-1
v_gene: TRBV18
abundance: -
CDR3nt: TGTGCCAGCTCGCCACCGGGACTAGCCCACAATGAGCAGTTCTTC
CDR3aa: CASSPPGLAHNEQFF

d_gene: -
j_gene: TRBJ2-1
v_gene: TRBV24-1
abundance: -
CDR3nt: TGTGCCACCAGTGATGCCGCGGGGGCGGTAAGCTCCTACAATGAGCAGTTCTTC
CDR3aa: CATSDAAGAVSSYNEQFF

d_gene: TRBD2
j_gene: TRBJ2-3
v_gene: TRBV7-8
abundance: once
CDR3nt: TGTGCCAGCAGTGTTGTACTAGCGGGTGAGGTCGGCACAGATACGCAGTATTTT
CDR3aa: CASSVVLAGEVGTDTQYF

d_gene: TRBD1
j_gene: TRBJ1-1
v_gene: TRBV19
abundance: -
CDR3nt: TGTGCCAGTATGGGACAGGGAAGCGCTGAAGCTTTCTTT
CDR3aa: CASMGQGSAEAFF

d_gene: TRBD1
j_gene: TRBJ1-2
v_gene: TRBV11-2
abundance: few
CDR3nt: TGTGCCAGCAGCGAAGGACAGGGTTGGGCCTATGGCTACACCTTC
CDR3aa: CASSEGQGWAYGYTF

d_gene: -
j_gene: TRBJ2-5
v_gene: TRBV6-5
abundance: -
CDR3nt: TGTGCCAGCAGTTATGCCAGGGGAACACGGGAGACCCAGTACTTC
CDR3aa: CASSYARGTRETQYF

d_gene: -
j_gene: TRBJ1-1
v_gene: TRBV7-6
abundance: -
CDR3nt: TGTGCCAGCAGCTTAGAGGAGGGCCCTGACACTGAAGCTTTCTTT
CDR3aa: CASSLEEGPDTEAFF

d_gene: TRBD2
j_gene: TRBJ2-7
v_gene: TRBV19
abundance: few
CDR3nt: TGTGCCAGTAATAGCGGGGATAGCTCCTACGAGCAGTACTTC
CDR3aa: CASNSGDSSYEQYF

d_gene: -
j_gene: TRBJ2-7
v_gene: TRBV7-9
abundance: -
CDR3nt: TGTGCCAGCAGCCCGGGAGGTAACCGGGGGGCCGATTCTTACGAGCAGTACTTC
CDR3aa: CASSPGGNRGADSYEQYF

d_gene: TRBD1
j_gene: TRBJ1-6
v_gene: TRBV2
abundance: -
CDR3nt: TGTGCCAGCAGAGGACAGGGGGGATCTAATTCACCCCTCCACTTT
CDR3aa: CASRGQGGSNSPLHF

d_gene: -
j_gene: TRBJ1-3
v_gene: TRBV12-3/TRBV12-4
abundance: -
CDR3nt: TGTGCCAGCAGTATATCCCCGGGAAACACCATATATTTT
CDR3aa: CASSISPGNTIYF

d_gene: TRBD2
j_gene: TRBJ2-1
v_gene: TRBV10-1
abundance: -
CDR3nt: TGCGCCAGCACTGAGGATGAGGCGGGAGGGCCGTACAATGAGCAGTTCTTC
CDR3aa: CASTEDEAGGPYNEQFF

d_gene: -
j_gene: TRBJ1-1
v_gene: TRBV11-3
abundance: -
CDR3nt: TGTGCCAGCAGCCGAATCAGGGGTGTCGGTGAAGCTTTCTTT
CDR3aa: CASSRIRGVGEAFF

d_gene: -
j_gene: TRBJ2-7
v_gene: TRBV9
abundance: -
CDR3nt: TGTGCCAGCAGCCCTGGGTTAAGAGGTGAGGGGTACTTC
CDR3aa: CASSPGLRGEGYF

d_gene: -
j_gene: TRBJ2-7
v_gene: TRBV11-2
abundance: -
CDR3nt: TGTGCCAGCAGCACGAGACTCCAACTAGACGAGCAGTACTTC
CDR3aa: CASSTRLQLDEQYF

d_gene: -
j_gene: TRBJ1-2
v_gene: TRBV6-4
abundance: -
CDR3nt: TGTGCCAGCAGTGACTCGTGGAGTGGCTACACCTTC
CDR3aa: CASSDSWSGYTF

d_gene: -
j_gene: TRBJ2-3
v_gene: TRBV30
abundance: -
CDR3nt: TGTGCCTGGAGTGTACGTCAGACTTATACAGATACGCAGTATTTT
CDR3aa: CAWSVRQTYTDTQYF

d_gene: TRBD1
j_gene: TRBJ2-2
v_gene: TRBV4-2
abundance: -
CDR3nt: TGTGCCAGCAGCCAAGATCCTATGGGACAGTCGAACACCGGGGAGCTGTTTTTT
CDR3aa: CASSQDPMGQSNTGELFF

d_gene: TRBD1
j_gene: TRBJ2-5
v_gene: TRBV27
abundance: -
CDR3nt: TGTGCCAGCAGTGCACAGGGGTCAGAGACCCAGTACTTC
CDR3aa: CASSAQGSETQYF

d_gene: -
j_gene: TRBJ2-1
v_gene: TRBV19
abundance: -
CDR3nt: TGTGCCAGTAGTATCGTGGCCAGAAAAAACAATGAGCAGTTCTTC
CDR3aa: CASSIVARKNNEQFF

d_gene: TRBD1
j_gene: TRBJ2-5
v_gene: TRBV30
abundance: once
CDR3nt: TGTGCCTGGAGAGGCTCGACAGGGAACCAAGAGACCCAGTACTTC
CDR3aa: CAWRGSTGNQETQYF

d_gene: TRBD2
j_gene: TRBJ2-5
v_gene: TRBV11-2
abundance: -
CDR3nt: TGTGCCAGCAGCCTGGCGGGAGCGGGAGAGACCCAGTACTTC
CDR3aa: CASSLAGAGETQYF

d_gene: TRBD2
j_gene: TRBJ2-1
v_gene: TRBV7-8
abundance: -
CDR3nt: TGTGCCAGCAGCCGACTAGCGGGTTTTTCCAATGAGCAGTTCTTC
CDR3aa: CASSRLAGFSNEQFF

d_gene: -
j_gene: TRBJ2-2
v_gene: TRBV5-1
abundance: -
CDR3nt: TGCGCCAGCAGCGGAGTGAAAGGCGGGGAGCTGTTTTTT
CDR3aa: CASSGVKGGELFF

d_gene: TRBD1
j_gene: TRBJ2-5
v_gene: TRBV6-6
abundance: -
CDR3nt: TGTGCCAGCAGCCAGTGGGACAGAGTAACGACTGCCTCGTACCAAGAGACCCAGTACTTC
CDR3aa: CASSQWDRVTTASYQETQYF

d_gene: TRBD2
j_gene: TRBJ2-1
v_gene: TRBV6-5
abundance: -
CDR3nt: TGTGCCAGCATCTCGGGAGGTATCCACTACAATGAGCAGTTCTTC
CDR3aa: CASISGGIHYNEQFF

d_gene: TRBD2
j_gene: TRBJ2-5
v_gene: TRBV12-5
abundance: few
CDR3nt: TGTGCTAGTGGTTTGGTACACGGGGGGGAAGAGACCCAGTACTTC
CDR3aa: CASGLVHGGEETQYF

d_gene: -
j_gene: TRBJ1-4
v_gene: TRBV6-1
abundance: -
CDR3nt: TGTGCCAGCAGTGAATGGAGGGGAGTTACTAATGAAAAACTGTTTTTT
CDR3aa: CASSEWRGVTNEKLFF

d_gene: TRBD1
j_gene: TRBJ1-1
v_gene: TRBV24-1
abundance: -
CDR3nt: TGTGCCACCAGTGACCCAGGACAGGCTGAAGCTTTCTTT
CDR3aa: CATSDPGQAEAFF

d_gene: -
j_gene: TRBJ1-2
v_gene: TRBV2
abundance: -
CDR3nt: TGTGCCAGCAGTGAAGGGACAGCCACAAGGGGCTACACCTTC
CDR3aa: CASSEGTATRGYTF

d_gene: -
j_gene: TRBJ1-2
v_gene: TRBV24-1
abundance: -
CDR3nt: TGTGCCACCAGTGATTTCTCAGGGGTTGGCTACACCTTC
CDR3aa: CATSDFSGVGYTF

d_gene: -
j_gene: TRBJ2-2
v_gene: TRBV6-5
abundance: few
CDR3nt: TGTGCCAGCAGTTACTCGTTCGCCGGGGAGCTGTTTTTT
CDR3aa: CASSYSFAGELFF

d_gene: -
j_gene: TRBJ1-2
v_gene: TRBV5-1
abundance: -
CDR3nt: TGCGCCAGCAGCCCCAGGACAGCTCGAGTTTATGGCTACACCTTC
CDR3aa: CASSPRTARVYGYTF

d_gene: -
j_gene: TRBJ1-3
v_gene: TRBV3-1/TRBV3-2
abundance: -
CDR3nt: TGTGCCAGCAGCCAATTACAGGTTTCTGGAAACACCATATATTTT
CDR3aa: CASSQLQVSGNTIYF

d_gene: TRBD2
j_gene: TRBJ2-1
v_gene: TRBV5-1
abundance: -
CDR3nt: TGCGCCAGCAGCTTGGGGACAGGGACTAGCGGGAGGCCCAATGAGCAGTTCTTC
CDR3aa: CASSLGTGTSGRPNEQFF

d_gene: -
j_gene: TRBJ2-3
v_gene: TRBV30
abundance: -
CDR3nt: TGTGCCTGGAGTTCAGCGGCAGATACGCAGTATTTT
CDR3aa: CAWSSAADTQYF

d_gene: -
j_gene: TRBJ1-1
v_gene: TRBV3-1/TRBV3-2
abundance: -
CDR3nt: TGTGCCAGCAGCCAAGGTGCGGGGCCCCGGGTTTTTGAAGCTTTCTTT
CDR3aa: CASSQGAGPRVFEAFF

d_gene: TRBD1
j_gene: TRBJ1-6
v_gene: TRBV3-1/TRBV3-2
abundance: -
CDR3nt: TGTGCCAGCAGTCGACAGGGGGCACTTAATTCACCCCTCCACTTT
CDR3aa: CASSRQGALNSPLHF

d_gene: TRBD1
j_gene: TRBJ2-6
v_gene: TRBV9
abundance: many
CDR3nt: TGTGCCAGCAGCCTGGACAGGGTCCACTCTGGGGCCAACGTCCTGACTTTC
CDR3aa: CASSLDRVHSGANVLTF

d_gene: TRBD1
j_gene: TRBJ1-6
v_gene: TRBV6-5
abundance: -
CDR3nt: TGTGCCAGCAGTTCCTGGACAGGGACGAATTCACCCCTCCACTTT
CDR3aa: CASSSWTGTNSPLHF

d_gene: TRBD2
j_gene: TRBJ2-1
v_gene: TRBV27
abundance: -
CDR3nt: TGTGCCAGCAGTCCCGGGACTAGCGGGGACAATGAGCAGTTCTTC
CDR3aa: CASSPGTSGDNEQFF

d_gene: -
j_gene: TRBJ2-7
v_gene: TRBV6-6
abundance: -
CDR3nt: TGTGCCAGCAGCCCCGTTCGGGGCGAGCAGTACTTC
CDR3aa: CASSPVRGEQYF

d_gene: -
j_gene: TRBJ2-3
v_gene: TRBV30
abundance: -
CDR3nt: TGTGCCTGGAGAGAGACAGTAAGCACAGATACGCAGTATTTT
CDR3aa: CAWRETVSTDTQYF

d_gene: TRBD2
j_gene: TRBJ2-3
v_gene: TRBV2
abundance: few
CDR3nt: TGTGCCAGCAGTTCTGAGGGCGGGAGCGGGCGAGATACGCAGTATTTT
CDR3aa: CASSSEGGSGRDTQYF

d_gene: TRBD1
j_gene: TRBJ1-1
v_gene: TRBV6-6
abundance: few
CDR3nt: TGTGCCAGCAGTAAAACAGGGGACACTGAAGCTTTCTTT
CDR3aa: CASSKTGDTEAFF

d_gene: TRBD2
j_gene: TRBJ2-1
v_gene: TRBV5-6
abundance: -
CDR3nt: TGTGCCAGCAGCACCGGGACTAGCGATTGGAGCTCCTACAATGAGCAGTTCTTC
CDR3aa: CASSTGTSDWSSYNEQFF

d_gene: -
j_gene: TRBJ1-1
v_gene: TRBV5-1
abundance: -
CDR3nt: TGCGCCAGCAGCTTGTCTGCATCCTTGGCCACTGAAGCTTTCTTT
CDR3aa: CASSLSASLATEAFF

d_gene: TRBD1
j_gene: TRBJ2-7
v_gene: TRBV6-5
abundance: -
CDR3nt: TGTGCCAGCAGTTCTGGACAGGGACAAAAGTACTTC
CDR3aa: CASSSGQGQKYF